This TCR beta chain was obtained from a study of blood T cell repertoires in COVID-19. TCRdb keeps only in-frame clones here, not all; method: immunoSEQ multiplex PCR. This table holds roughly 80,000 clones, about 80% found once. The germline V gene has CDR1 MRHNA and CDR2 SNTAGT. The CDR3 sequence is 15 residues long. The junction had 4 bases not matched to a gene; V was cut back by 0 bases and J by 6 bases. This clonotype originated in a middle-aged man with acute or convalescent COVID-19. The chain employs TRBV6-4 and TRBJ2-2; 7 nucleotides agree with TRBD1. The sample comprised peripheral blood. The CDR3 sequence is CASSDSRQGAGELFF. In DNA, the CDR3 is TGTGCCAGCAGTGACTCAAGACAGGGTGCCGGGGAGCTGTTTTTT.